The sequence of this T cell receptor beta chain was determined in a study of T cells in women clearing cervical HPV infection. Sequencing was performed with immunoSEQ multiplex PCR; in TCRdb, only in-frame clones are kept and a portion is missing. Found here are 25,000 to 40,000 clones; the top ten clones hold 4.3%. As to this clone: The read comes to an end 3 residues before the CDR3 does, leaving the germline J gene to fill in the end.

There are 14 residues in the CDR3. Germline V lookup: CDR1 SSHAT, CDR2 FNYEAQ (reference sequence). The chain has TRBV7-7 and TRBJ2-3; D uncertain. The sequenced sample consisted of blood buffy coat. This sequence originates from a woman aged 18-69 years with a cervical HPV16 infection that either progressed to CIN3+ or cleared (not recorded which). The CDR3: CASSFRAGAETQYF. Partial CDR3 DNA: TGTGCCAGCAGCTTTAGAGCTGGTGCGGAGACG.